What follows are 12 T cell receptor beta chains derived from one specimen sequenced in a study of blood T cell repertoires in COVID-19. Clones were read by immunoSEQ multiplex PCR, and TCRdb kept only the in-frame ones, dropping some. The table records 160,000 or so clones, roughly nine tenths of them present only once. The specimen was peripheral blood. These receptors were obtained from an older woman with acute or convalescent COVID-19.

This clone was detected a few times. This chain joins TRBV29-1 and TRBJ1-5; D possibly corresponds to TRBD1 (5 bases). The V gene's germline CDR1 is SQVTM and CDR2 ANQGSEA. This CDR3 comprises 13 residues. The germline V and J ends were trimmed by 7 bases and 1 base, with 11 bases remaining between them. This chain's CDR3 is CSARGGSNQPQHF. Here the CDR3 DNA reads TGCAGCGCCCGTGGGGGGAGCAATCAGCCCCAGCATTTT.

In nucleotides, the CDR3 is TGTGCCAGCAGCTTAGGGAGGATGAACACTGAAGCTTTCTTT. Translated, it gives CASSLGRMNTEAFF. J is TRBJ1-1 and V is TRBV7-2, with D hard to call. CDR3 length: 14 amino acids. Germline V gene data show CDR1 as SGHTA and CDR2 as FQGNSA. Between the trimmed V and J ends, which lost 1 base and 0 bases, there was a span of 6 bases.

V usage is TRBV7-2 and J usage is TRBJ2-2, with a weak D call TRBD2 (6 bases). With 7 bases removed from V and 4 bases from J, the gap between germline ends came to 19 bases. The CDR3 contains 16 residues. Looked up from germline, CDR1 is SGHTA and CDR2 is FQGNSA. CDR3 bases: TGTGCCAGCAACTGGGAAGGGACTTTATTCACCGGGGAGCTGTTTTTT. Its protein product is CASNWEGTLFTGELFF.

The chain uses TRBV27 and TRBJ1-5, with D hard to call. This CDR3 spans 15 amino acids. From germline, CDR1 is MNHEY and CDR2 SMNVEV (reference sequence). V lost 4 bases and J lost 1, with 11 bases in between. The CDR3 protein is CASSSGAGSNQPQHF. As DNA, the CDR3 is TGTGCCAGCAGTTCGGGAGCGGGGAGCAATCAGCCCCAGCATTTT.

This sequence joins TRBV28 and TRBJ1-5; a weak D match, TRBD1 (6 bases). Germline V gene sequence: CDR1 MDHEN, CDR2 SYDVKM. This CDR3 spans 15 amino acids. Trimming pared 5 bases from V and 6 bases from J, leaving 17 bases between. CDR3 region: CASSPNPTGFQPQHF. CDR3 nucleotides: TGTGCCAGCAGTCCCAACCCTACAGGGTTTCAGCCCCAGCATTTT.

The chain is built from TRBV28 and TRBJ1-4, with TRBD1 matching over 7 bases. Trimming cost V 8 bases and J 8 bases; bases outside gene matches: 14. Germline V CDR1 and CDR2: MDHEN, SYDVKM. The CDR3 runs 15 residues. CDR3 sequence: CASGQEGAPREKLFF. The CDR3 DNA sequence: TGTGCCAGCGGCCAGGAGGGGGCGCCTAGGGAAAAACTGTTTTTT.

The chain is built from TRBV14 and TRBJ1-1; D not certain. V dropped 6 bases and J dropped 1 base, with 12 bases sitting between them. The length of the CDR3 is 14 residues. Germline V gene data show CDR1 as SGHDN and CDR2 as FVKESK. The CDR3 reads CASRLETPNTEAFF. For the CDR3, the DNA is TGTGCCAGCAGACTCGAGACACCGAACACTGAAGCTTTCTTT.

The chain links TRBV4-2 to TRBJ1-5, with 7 bases aligning to TRBD1. This CDR3 spans 14 amino acids. Germline V gene sequence: CDR1 LGHNA, CDR2 YNFKEQ. V shed 4 bases and J 5 bases; nucleotides not matched to a gene: 5. This chain's CDR3 is CASSPGTVYQPQHF. CDR3 bases: TGTGCCAGCAGCCCTGGGACAGTGTATCAGCCCCAGCATTTT.

The chain uses TRBV5-6 and TRBJ2-5, with TRBD2 matching 11 bases. V was clipped by 0 bases and J by 1 base; unmatched bases: 8. Germline loops: CDR1 SGHDT, CDR2 YYEEEE. This CDR3 has 18 amino acids. CDR3 protein: CASSLVPSSGRRQETQYF. Written as DNA, the CDR3 is TGTGCCAGCAGCTTGGTGCCGTCTAGCGGGAGGCGCCAAGAGACCCAGTACTTC.

The V call is TRBV7-6, the J call TRBJ1-1, with TRBD1 identical over 8 bases. Germline CDR1 is SGHVS and CDR2 is FNYEAQ. The junction had 6 bases not matched to a gene; V was cut back by 5 bases and J by 7 bases. There are 13 residues in the CDR3. The CDR3 loop reads CASSPDRAREAFF. The CDR3 DNA follows: TGTGCCAGCAGCCCGGACAGGGCCCGTGAAGCTTTCTTT.

V and J are TRBV2 and TRBJ1-2; tentative D call: TRBD1 (6 bases). V shed 4 bases and J shed 2 bases, with 8 bases lying between them. Germline lookup yields CDR1 SNHLY and CDR2 FYNNEI. CDR3 size: 13 residues. CDR3 loop: CASSATGNYGYTF. Written as DNA, the CDR3 is TGTGCCAGCAGTGCTACAGGGAACTATGGCTACACCTTC.

As DNA, the CDR3 is TGTGCCAGCAGCTCCATCCCCAGGACTAGCGGGACCTACGAGCAGTACTTC. Its translation: CASSSIPRTSGTYEQYF. The J gene is TRBJ2-7, the V gene TRBV5-8, with 12 bases matching TRBD2. The CDR3 runs to 17 residues. J was trimmed by 2 bases and V by 3 bases; bases with no gene match: 9. Germline assignment: CDR1 SGHTS and CDR2 YDEGEE.